A single sample is the source of the 23 T cell receptor beta chains below, sequenced in a study of T cells in Graves' hyperthyroidism and ophthalmopathy. The CDR3 regions of TCR beta were amplified from RNA transcripts. First-round RT-PCR targeting the TCR CDR3 was performed with the HTBI primer set. TCRdb redid the calling of the multiplex PCR reads with MiXCR, one entry per CDR3 protein. The table shows 350,000 to 400,000 distinct CDR3 sequences, with 15% occurring only once. Sequencing input: blood. The receptors here all came from a woman aged 25 to 39 with Graves' hyperthyroidism.

This clonotype has a count of ten or more. CDR3 in amino acids: CASSFLAGGPRLTDTQYF. The CDR3 DNA follows: TGTGCCAGCAGCTTCCTAGCGGGAGGGCCTCGTTTGACAGATACGCAGTATTTT. The V call is TRBV7-8, the J call TRBJ2-3; 12 nucleotides match TRBD2. This CDR3 region has 18 residues. The germline V gene encodes CDR1 SGHVS and CDR2 FQNEAQ. J lost 3 bases, V lost 3 bases, and 10 bases had no gene match.

This clonotype was seen ten or more times. The chain couples TRBV28 to TRBJ2-5; 10 nucleotides agree with TRBD1. Trimming at V came to 5 bases and at J to 4 bases, leaving 10 bases not matched to a gene. The CDR3 runs to 16 residues. CDR1 and CDR2 from the germline V gene are MDHEN and SYDVKM. The CDR3 spells CASSTTLGQGRETQYF. In DNA, the CDR3 is TGTGCCAGCAGTACAACCTTGGGACAGGGGAGAGAGACCCAGTACTTC.

This clonotype was observed at least ten times. The chain joins TRBV18 to TRBJ2-7, with TRBD2 identical over 9 bases. Germline V CDR1 and CDR2: KGHSH, LQKENI. The CDR3 is made up of 15 amino acids. V gave up 0 bases and J gave up 1 base; unmatched junction bases: 1. The CDR3 protein is CASSPPSGSSYEQYF. CDR3 DNA sequence: TGTGCCAGCTCACCACCTAGCGGGAGTTCCTACGAGCAGTACTTC.

This clonotype appeared many times. V is TRBV3-1 and J is TRBJ2-2; unclear D gene. Per the germline V gene, CDR1 is LGHDT and CDR2 is YNNKEL (reference sequence). The CDR3 sequence is 14 residues long. Trimming removed 0 bases at V and 6 bases at J, with 8 bases between. CDR3 loop: CASSQDQEAGELFF. CDR3 in DNA: TGTGCCAGCAGCCAAGATCAGGAAGCCGGGGAGCTGTTTTTT.

This clonotype was counted only a few times. One junction end disagrees with the germline gene, perhaps due to a read error. This rearrangement joins TRBV27 to TRBJ2-7, with D unclear. CDR3 length: 11 residues. Germline CDR1 reads MNHEY; CDR2 reads SMNVEV (reference sequence). The CDR3 coding sequence is TGTGCCGGCAGTCCATTCCTGGAGCAGTACTTC. It codes for CAGSPFLEQYF.

This clonotype has a count of ten or more. The gene calls are TRBV18 and TRBJ1-1; no clear D. The CDR3 totals 10 residues. V was cut by 2 bases and J by 11 bases, with 6 bases left in between. Germline-derived CDR1 and CDR2 are KGHSH and LQKENI. CDR3 coding DNA: TGTGCCAGCTCACCAACTCTGGCTTTCTTT. It translates to CASSPTLAFF.

This clonotype was counted ten times or more. The chain links TRBV7-2 to TRBJ1-5; TRBD1 matches at 7 bases. The CDR3 runs to 17 residues. Germline loops: CDR1 SGHTA, CDR2 FQGNSA. V shed 5 bases and J 0 bases; nucleotides not matched to a gene: 10. Written as DNA, the CDR3 is TGTGCCAGCAGCCAATCAAGACAGGGCTATAGCAATCAGCCCCAGCATTTT. Amino acid sequence: CASSQSRQGYSNQPQHF.

The genes are TRBV20-1 and TRBJ1-2, with TRBD1 identical over 9 bases. The germline gives CDR1 DFQATT, CDR2 SNEGSKA (reference sequence). The CDR3 runs to 11 residues. Trimming removed 4 bases from V and 7 bases from J; junction bases left unmatched: 1. The CDR3 is CSAMDRGGYTF. CDR3 nucleotide sequence: TGCAGTGCTATGGACAGGGGTGGCTACACCTTC.

The V and J genes are TRBV28 and TRBJ2-4, with D perhaps given as TRBD1 or TRBD2 (5 bases each). V lost 8 bases and J lost 0, with 17 bases in between. The germline CDR1 and CDR2 sequences are MDHEN and SYDVKM. The CDR3 covers 16 residues. CDR3 residues: CASGEQEAIAKNIQYF. Written as DNA, the CDR3 is TGTGCCAGCGGTGAACAGGAGGCAATAGCCAAAAACATTCAGTACTTC.

The chain carries TRBV10-3 and TRBJ1-2, with D perhaps TRBD1 (5 bases). Germline V lookup: CDR1 ENHRY, CDR2 SYGVKD. Trimming stripped 7 bases from V and 1 base from J, with 16 bases between. CDR3 length: 15 residues. CDR3: CAITPGREFNYGYTF. The DNA for the CDR3 is TGTGCCATCACCCCAGGGAGGGAATTTAACTATGGCTACACCTTC.

The V and J genes are TRBV6-5 and TRBJ2-7; weak D call: TRBD2 (6 bases). CDR1 and CDR2 from the germline V gene are MNHEY and SVGAGI. Trimming left V 4 bases short and J 5 bases short, with 18 bases between. CDR3 size: 15 residues. The CDR3 DNA reads as TGTGCCAGCAGTTCCTTCGGAGGGGTGCCCCACGAGCAGTACTTC. This encodes CASSSFGGVPHEQYF.

The chain uses TRBV28 and TRBJ1-5, with 9 bases matching TRBD1. After removal of 3 bases from V and 6 bases from J, the junction contained 15 bases not matched to a gene. CDR1 is MDHEN, CDR2 SYDVKM, per germline. This CDR3 comprises 18 residues. The CDR3 region is CASSLTGGTIIWVQPQHF. The CDR3 coding sequence is TGTGCCAGCAGTTTGACAGGGGGTACGATCATTTGGGTTCAGCCCCAGCATTTT.

This clonotype was seen repeatedly, ten times or more. This sequence joins TRBV11-2 and TRBJ1-1; D is perhaps TRBD1 (5 bases). The CDR3 spans 15 residues. Between the trimmed V and J ends, which lost 1 base and 3 bases, there was a span of 12 bases. From germline, CDR1 is SGHAT and CDR2 FQNNGV. Here the CDR3 reads CASSLGTGRDTEAFF. The CDR3 region has the DNA TGTGCCAGCAGCTTAGGGACGGGGCGGGACACTGAAGCTTTCTTT.

This clonotype was counted many times. The rearrangement joins TRBV5-1 to TRBJ2-3, with TRBD1 matching over 8 bases. The CDR3 is 16 amino acids. In germline, CDR1 is SGHRS, CDR2 YFSETQ. Trimming cost V 4 bases and J 2 bases; bases outside gene matches: 9. DNA for the CDR3: TGCGCCAGCAGCACTCCGACAGGGGTCATCACAGATACGCAGTATTTT. The encoded protein is CASSTPTGVITDTQYF.

In its sample, this clonotype was seen a few times. V is TRBV20-1 and J is TRBJ2-7, with D tentatively TRBD1 or TRBD2 (6 bases each). The CDR3 is made up of 13 amino acids. The germline V gene has CDR1 DFQATT and CDR2 SNEGSKA (reference sequence). The ends were cut back, 3 bases at V and 6 bases at J, with 15 bases in the middle. The CDR3 region has the DNA TGCAGTGCTAGGGAGGGCAGGGGACGCGAGCAGTACTTC. The encoded protein is CSAREGRGREQYF.

This clonotype was detected ten times or more. In nucleotides, the CDR3 is TGTGCCAGCAGCTCCCCATACGGGGGCGGCCGGGAGACCCAGTACTTC. Translating gives CASSSPYGGGRETQYF. V and J are TRBV11-2 and TRBJ2-5; D assignment may be TRBD1 or TRBD2 (6 bases each). Trimming left V 4 bases short and J 5 bases short, with 20 bases between. This CDR3 comprises 16 residues. The germline CDR1 and CDR2 sequences are SGHAT and FQNNGV. Filled out from reference TRBV11-2 and TRBJ2-5, the complete variable domain reads EAGVAQSPRYKIIEKRQSVAFWCNPISGHATLYWYQQILGQGPKLLIQFQNNGVVDDSQLPKDRFSAERLKGVDSTLKIQPAKLEDSAVYLCASSSPYGGGRETQYFGPGTRLLVL.

This clonotype showed up many times. The gene calls are TRBV12-3 or TRBV12-4 and TRBJ1-5; D is unclear. The ends were cut back, 6 bases at V and 5 bases at J, with 20 bases in the middle. This CDR3 spans 16 amino acids. CDR3 residues: CASSNTLGGNDQPQHF. CDR3 DNA: TGTGCCAGCAGCAATACACTGGGAGGGAACGATCAGCCCCAGCATTTT.

This clonotype was found a few times. The rearrangement uses TRBV20-1 and TRBJ2-1; 10 nucleotides agree with TRBD2. The CDR3 is 15 residues long. Unmatched junction bases numbered 12, after V lost 5 bases and J lost 8 bases. CDR1 is DFQATT and CDR2 is SNEGSKA in the germline V gene (reference sequence). The CDR3 nucleotides read TGCAGTGCTTGCCGAGCGGGAGGGCCTTTTGATGAGCAGTTCTTC. It is translated as CSACRAGGPFDEQFF.

This clonotype was seen many times. A junction end diverges from the germline sequence, so it may reflect a read error. V and J are TRBV6-1 and TRBJ2-1, with unresolved D. In germline, CDR1 is MNHNS, CDR2 SASEGT. CDR3 size: 13 residues. CDR3 residues: CASSTGPSMRSLF. CDR3 sequence (DNA): TGTGCCAGCAGTACCGGACCGTCAATGAGGAGTCTCTTC.

This clonotype was observed at least ten times. The genes are TRBV2 and TRBJ2-7, with D possibly matching TRBD1 (6 bases). Trimming took 3 bases from V and 4 from J, leaving 13 bases between them. The CDR3 contains 14 residues. Germline CDR1 and CDR2: SNHLY and FYNNEI. The CDR3 region is CASSDQGQGYEQYF. In nucleotides, the CDR3 is TGTGCCAGCAGTGATCAGGGGCAAGGATACGAGCAGTACTTC.

This clonotype occurred many times. The chain has TRBV11-2 and TRBJ2-7; TRBD1 agrees at 9 bases. CDR1 is SGHAT, CDR2 FQNNGV, per germline. V lost 2 bases and J lost 1; bases outside the gene matches: 12. The CDR3 consists of 18 residues. Here the CDR3 reads CASSLNGLVTGGSYEQYF. The CDR3 DNA reads TGTGCCAGCAGCTTAAACGGCCTGGTGACAGGGGGTTCCTACGAGCAGTACTTC.

This clonotype has a count of ten or more. V is TRBV28 and J is TRBJ1-4; no definite D call. Trimming removed 6 bases at V and 3 bases at J, with 23 bases between. Germline assignment: CDR1 MDHEN and CDR2 SYDVKM. There are 18 residues in the CDR3. The CDR3 nucleotides read TGTGCCAGCAGCCCCCAGTTCACTCCTAGGACGGCTAATGAAAAACTGTTTTTT. Protein: CASSPQFTPRTANEKLFF.

This clonotype was found many times. The chain recombines TRBV20-1 with TRBJ2-5; D is unresolved. This CDR3 region has 13 residues. V dropped 2 bases and J dropped 2 bases, with 9 bases sitting between them. Germline V gene data show CDR1 as DFQATT and CDR2 as SNEGSKA (reference sequence). For the CDR3, the DNA is TGCAGTGCTAGACCTTTCACTCAAGAGACCCAGTACTTC. This codes for CSARPFTQETQYF.